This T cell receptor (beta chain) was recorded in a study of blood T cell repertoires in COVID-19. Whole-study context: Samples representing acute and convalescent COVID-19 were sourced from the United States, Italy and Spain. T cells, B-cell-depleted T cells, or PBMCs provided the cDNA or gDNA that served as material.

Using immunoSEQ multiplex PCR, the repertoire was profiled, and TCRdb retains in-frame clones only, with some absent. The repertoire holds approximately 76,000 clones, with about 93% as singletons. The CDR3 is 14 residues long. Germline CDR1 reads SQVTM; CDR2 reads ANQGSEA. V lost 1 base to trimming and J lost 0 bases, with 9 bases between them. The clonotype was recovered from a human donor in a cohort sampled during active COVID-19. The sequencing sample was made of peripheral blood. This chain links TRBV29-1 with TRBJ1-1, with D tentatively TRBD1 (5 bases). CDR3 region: CSVEVRGVNTEAFF. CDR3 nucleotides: TGCAGCGTTGAAGTCCGGGGGGTGAACACTGAAGCTTTCTTT.